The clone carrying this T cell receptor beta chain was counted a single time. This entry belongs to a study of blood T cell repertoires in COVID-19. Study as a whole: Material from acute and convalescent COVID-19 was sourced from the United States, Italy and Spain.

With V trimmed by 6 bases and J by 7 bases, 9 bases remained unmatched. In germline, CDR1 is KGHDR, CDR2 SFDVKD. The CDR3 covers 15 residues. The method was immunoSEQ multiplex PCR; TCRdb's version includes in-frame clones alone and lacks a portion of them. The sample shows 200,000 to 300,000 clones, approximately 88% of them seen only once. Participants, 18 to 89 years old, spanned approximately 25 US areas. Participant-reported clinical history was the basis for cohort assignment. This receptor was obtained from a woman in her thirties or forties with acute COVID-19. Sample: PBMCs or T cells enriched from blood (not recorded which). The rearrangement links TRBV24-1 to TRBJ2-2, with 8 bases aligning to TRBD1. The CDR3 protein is CATSQGQGEDGELFF. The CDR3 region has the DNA TGTGCCACCAGTCAAGGACAGGGCGAGGACGGGGAGCTGTTTTTT.